Below, 29 T cell receptor beta chains from the same sample are listed, as sequenced in a study of T cells in Graves' hyperthyroidism and ophthalmopathy (dated 2019 in TCRdb). Library preparation used multiplex PCR. The sequencer was an Illumina HiSeq 2000. Amplification of TCR beta CDR3 regions was carried out from RNA transcripts. A first-round RT-PCR of the TCR CDR3 used the HTBI primer set with the Qiagen OneStep RT-PCR kit. In-frame beta chains were kept once TCRdb had trimmed the public reads at Q25 with fastp and called clones with MiXCR. Merged by CDR3 protein, the rows form single entries marked with the most common genes and DNA. A total of about 600,000 distinct CDR3 sequences appear in this sample, more than 13% of them only once. About 7% of the sample belongs to the ten largest clones. The material sequenced was blood. The origin of the receptors is a young woman with Graves' ophthalmopathy.

This clonotype was seen ten or more times. This chain links TRBV11-2 with TRBJ2-1, with 10 positions matching TRBD2. Germline CDR1 SGHAT, CDR2 FQNNGV. J lost 4 bases, V lost 5 bases, and 8 bases had no gene match. The CDR3 has 16 amino acids. In DNA form, the CDR3 reads TGTGCCAGCAGCCGGACTAGCGGTAATCTTTACAATGAGCAGTTCTTC. This gives the protein CASSRTSGNLYNEQFF.

In this sample, this clonotype turned up a few times. The chain couples TRBV4-3 to TRBJ2-5, with D unresolved. The V and J ends lost 0 bases and 5 bases respectively, with 7 bases between them. The CDR3 is 13 residues long. Germline V gene sequence: CDR1 LGHNA, CDR2 YSLEER. The CDR3 DNA reads as TGCGCCAGCAGCCAAGATTCGCGGGAGACCCAGTACTTC. It is translated as CASSQDSRETQYF.

The rearrangement links TRBV20-1 to TRBJ2-2, with 10 bases aligning to TRBD1. From germline, CDR1 is DFQATT and CDR2 SNEGSKA (reference sequence). J was trimmed by 5 bases and V by 1 base; bases with no gene match: 10. CDR3 length: 17 residues. CDR3 region: CSARGGSDRGQTGELFF. In DNA form, the CDR3 reads TGCAGTGCTAGAGGGGGGAGCGACAGGGGGCAGACCGGGGAGCTGTTTTTT.

This chain links TRBV10-3 with TRBJ2-6; TRBD1 might be the D (5 bases). The CDR3 is 16 amino acids. The germline V and J ends were trimmed by 4 bases and 0 bases, with 10 bases remaining between them. Germline assignment: CDR1 ENHRY and CDR2 SYGVKD. The CDR3 coding sequence is TGTGCCATCAGTGGACAGTCCGTCTCTGGGGCCAACGTCCTGACTTTC. Residues: CAISGQSVSGANVLTF.

This clonotype was found many times. V usage is TRBV27 and J usage is TRBJ1-1; 7 bases agree with TRBD1. V lost 6 bases and J lost 0; bases outside the gene matches: 16. CDR1 MNHEY and CDR2 SMNVEV come from the germline V gene (reference sequence). The CDR3 extends over 18 amino acids. Here the CDR3 reads CASRRAGTELYMNTEAFF. CDR3 nucleotide sequence: TGTGCCAGCAGAAGGGCGGGGACAGAGCTTTACATGAACACTGAAGCTTTCTTT.

The rearrangement links TRBV19 to TRBJ2-6; D is undetermined. The germline V and J ends were trimmed by 8 bases and 4 bases, with 6 bases remaining between them. Germline V CDR1 and CDR2: LNHDA, SQIVND (reference sequence). The CDR3 runs 12 residues. CDR3 DNA sequence: TGTGCCAGTGGTGAGGGGGCCAACGTCCTGACTTTC. Translating it yields CASGEGANVLTF.

The table lists this clonotype with a few counts. The chain's CDR3 is CSVAPWSSGSRTDTQYF. CDR3 in DNA: TGCAGCGTTGCTCCATGGAGTAGCGGGAGTAGGACAGATACGCAGTATTTT. V gene TRBV29-1 combines with J gene TRBJ2-3; 9 positions match TRBD2. CDR3 size: 17 residues. Germline CDR1 reads SQVTM; CDR2 reads ANQGSEA. J gave up 3 bases and V 4 bases, and 14 bases lay outside the gene matches.

The table lists this clonotype with many counts. The chain uses TRBV30 and TRBJ2-1; the match to TRBD2 covers 8 bases. This CDR3 region has 15 residues. J was trimmed by 4 bases and V by 5 bases; bases with no gene match: 10. Germline loops: CDR1 GTSNPN, CDR2 SVGIG (reference sequence). The CDR3 DNA follows: TGTGCCTGGGACCTAAGCGGGAGCGCTTACAATGAGCAGTTCTTC. Its translation: CAWDLSGSAYNEQFF.

The rearrangement uses TRBV5-6 and TRBJ2-5; no reliable D call. V was pared by 2 bases and J by 1 base, with 9 bases between. CDR3 size: 14 residues. Germline V gene data show CDR1 as SGHDT and CDR2 as YYEEEE. The CDR3: CASSLIHSQETQYF. The CDR3 DNA follows: TGTGCCAGCAGCTTAATCCACAGCCAAGAGACCCAGTACTTC. Full variable domain (missing parts from reference TRBV5-6 and TRBJ2-5): DAGVTQSPTHLIKTRGQQVTLRCSPKSGHDTVSWYQQALGQGPQFIFQYYEEEERQRGNFPDRFSGHQFPNYSSELNVNALLLGDSALYLCASSLIHSQETQYFGPGTRLLVL.

This clonotype was counted ten times or more. The chain links TRBV11-2 to TRBJ1-4, with no clear D. This CDR3 region has 17 residues. Germline loops: CDR1 SGHAT, CDR2 FQNNGV. The V end lost 1 base, the J end lost 6 bases, and 18 bases lay between the germline ends. CDR3 residues: CASSLGSVGRRHEKLFF. The CDR3 region has the DNA TGTGCCAGCAGCTTAGGTTCAGTGGGGAGGCGACATGAAAAACTGTTTTTT.

This clonotype was seen ten or more times. The rearrangement uses TRBV11-2 and TRBJ1-2; D gene unclear. Between the trimmed V and J ends, which lost 1 base and 4 bases, there was a span of 10 bases. Per the germline V gene, CDR1 is SGHAT and CDR2 is FQNNGV. This CDR3 has 14 residues. The CDR3, as DNA: TGTGCCAGCAGCTTAGTAGCGGAGGGCTATGGCTACACCTTC. It translates to CASSLVAEGYGYTF. The full variable domain, its missing parts supplied by reference TRBV11-2 and TRBJ1-2, is EAGVAQSPRYKIIEKRQSVAFWCNPISGHATLYWYQQILGQGPKLLIQFQNNGVVDDSQLPKDRFSAERLKGVDSTLKIQPAKLEDSAVYLCASSLVAEGYGYTFGSGTRLTVV.

This clonotype was detected many times. J is TRBJ1-2 and V is TRBV30, with TRBD1 matching over 10 bases. Germline CDR1 reads GTSNPN; CDR2 reads SVGIG (reference sequence). Losses at the gene ends were 1 base for V and 5 bases for J; bases not matched to a gene: 10. The CDR3 totals 16 residues. This CDR3 is CAWSDRGQGLFYGYTF. CDR3 nucleotide sequence: TGTGCCTGGAGTGATAGGGGACAGGGGTTGTTTTATGGCTACACCTTC.

This chain uses TRBV18 with TRBJ1-1, with D tentatively TRBD1 (6 bases). Germline-derived CDR1 and CDR2 are KGHSH and LQKENI. Trimming cost V 3 bases and J 4 bases, with 12 bases left between them. The CDR3 has 14 amino acids. The CDR3 spells CASSPTQGSTEAFF. CDR3 bases: TGTGCCAGCTCACCTACACAGGGTAGCACTGAAGCTTTCTTT.

This chain links TRBV30 with TRBJ2-3; tentative D call: TRBD2 (6 bases). The CDR3 covers 14 residues. Trimming shortened V by 3 bases and J by 2 bases, and 12 bases separated the two germline ends. Germline lookup yields CDR1 GTSNPN and CDR2 SVGIG (reference sequence). The CDR3 loop is CAWSPGTFTDTQYF. For the CDR3, the DNA is TGTGCCTGGAGCCCCGGGACTTTCACAGATACGCAGTATTTT.

This clonotype was seen only a few times. The J gene is TRBJ1-4, the V gene TRBV20-1; D is undetermined. The CDR3 totals 12 residues. V was trimmed by 6 bases and J by 2 bases, leaving 7 bases between them. The germline V gene has CDR1 DFQATT and CDR2 SNEGSKA (reference sequence). The CDR3 protein is CSAESTNEKLFF. The CDR3 DNA is TGCAGTGCAGAGTCTACTAATGAAAAACTGTTTTTT.

This clonotype was found many times. This rearrangement joins TRBV12-3 or TRBV12-4 to TRBJ2-1; 10 bases agree with TRBD2. V dropped 7 bases and J dropped 13; count of bases not matched to a gene: 10. The CDR3 has 13 amino acids. CDR3 loop: CASNGLAVEGQFF. In DNA form, the CDR3 reads TGTGCCAGCAACGGACTAGCGGTAGAGGGACAGTTCTTC.

In this sample, this clonotype turned up many times. V gene TRBV3-1 combines with J gene TRBJ1-1; D not resolved. V was shortened by 1 base and J by 0 bases, with 9 bases between the two germline ends. Looked up from germline, CDR1 is LGHDT and CDR2 is YNNKEL (reference sequence). The CDR3 extends over 15 amino acids. CDR3 residues: CASSQGYGMNTEAFF. CDR3 DNA: TGTGCCAGCAGCCAAGGGTACGGGATGAACACTGAAGCTTTCTTT.

This clonotype was detected only a few times. The chain links TRBV19 to TRBJ2-1; 7 nucleotides match TRBD2. Per germline, CDR1 LNHDA and CDR2 SQIVND (reference sequence). Trimming cost V 6 bases and J 0 bases; bases outside gene matches: 11. This CDR3 spans 17 amino acids. The CDR3 here is CASSDNFGGSSYNEQFF. CDR3 in DNA: TGTGCCAGTAGCGACAACTTTGGCGGGAGCTCCTACAATGAGCAGTTCTTC. Complete variable domain (other parts from reference TRBV19 and TRBJ2-1): DGGITQSPKYLFRKEGQNVTLSCEQNLNHDAMYWYRQDPGQGLRLIYYSQIVNDFQKGDIAEGYSVSREKKESFPLTVTSAQKNPTAFYLCASSDNFGGSSYNEQFFGPGTRLTVL.

The V and J genes are TRBV7-2 and TRBJ1-2, with TRBD1 matching 7 bases. The V gene's germline CDR1 is SGHTA and CDR2 FQGNSA. V was clipped by 5 bases and J by 4 bases; unmatched bases: 7. The CDR3 consists of 14 residues. In DNA form, the CDR3 reads TGTGCCAGCAGCAACCGGGACAGACGCTATGGCTACACCTTC. Translation gives CASSNRDRRYGYTF.

The V call is TRBV25-1, the J call TRBJ2-1; no clear D gene. This CDR3 spans 10 amino acids. V was clipped by 4 bases and J by 9 bases, with 4 bases between them. Looked up from germline, CDR1 is MGHDK and CDR2 is SYGVNS. The chain's CDR3 is CASSGAEQFF. The CDR3 DNA follows: TGTGCCAGCAGTGGGGCTGAGCAGTTCTTC.

A remark on this clonotype: A much bigger clone sits one base away, suggesting this may be a read error. CDR3 protein: CASSSQGAGNAIYF. CDR3 bases: TGTGCCAGCAGTTCACAGGGTGCTGGAAACGCCATATATTTT. V gene TRBV5-6 combines with J gene TRBJ1-3; the D gene is possibly TRBD1 (6 bases). The CDR3 sequence is 14 residues long. Germline-derived CDR1 and CDR2 are SGHDT and YYEEEE.

This clonotype has a count of ten or more. This chain connects TRBV10-3 to TRBJ1-4; a possible D gene is TRBD1 (5 bases). V lost 2 bases and J 1 base, leaving 17 bases between the germline ends. This CDR3 contains 18 residues. Germline V gene data show CDR1 as ENHRY and CDR2 as SYGVKD. This CDR3 reads CAISEPGAGGRTNEKLFF. The CDR3 DNA is TGTGCCATCAGTGAGCCTGGGGCAGGAGGGAGAACTAATGAAAAACTGTTTTTT.

The sample holds many counts of this clonotype. This chain links TRBV11-2 with TRBJ2-1; tentatively, D is TRBD1 or TRBD2 (5 bases each). With 5 bases removed from V and 8 bases from J, the gap between germline ends came to 10 bases. Germline assignment: CDR1 SGHAT and CDR2 FQNNGV. The CDR3 spans 12 residues. The CDR3 region has the DNA TGTGCCAGCAGCCCCGGGGCCTATGAGCAGTTCTTC. It encodes CASSPGAYEQFF.

This clonotype was picked up many times. The CDR3 here is CASSSFGRGSYEQYF. The CDR3 DNA sequence: TGTGCCAGCAGTTCTTTCGGCAGGGGGTCCTACGAGCAGTACTTC. The chain is built from TRBV6-5 and TRBJ2-7, with 7 nucleotides matching TRBD1. Trimming removed 4 bases from V and 1 base from J; junction bases left unmatched: 7. The V gene's germline CDR1 is MNHEY and CDR2 SVGAGI. The CDR3 has 15 amino acids.

V gene TRBV3-1 combines with J gene TRBJ2-4; 12 positions match TRBD2. Germline trimming cut 4 bases from V and 4 bases from J; bases unmatched to any gene: 5. CDR1 and CDR2 from the germline V gene are LGHDT and YNNKEL (reference sequence). The CDR3 consists of 16 residues. CDR3 amino acids: CASSPRGTSGKNIQYF. CDR3 nucleotides: TGTGCCAGCAGCCCCAGGGGGACTAGCGGGAAAAACATTCAGTACTTC.

This clonotype occurred many times. The CDR3, as DNA: TGTGCCAGCAGTCCAAGGGGACTAGCGGGACCCAATGAGCAGTTCTTC. Protein product: CASSPRGLAGPNEQFF. The chain links TRBV27 to TRBJ2-1, with 13 bases matching TRBD2. The CDR3 is 16 amino acids. The junction had 7 bases not matched to a gene; V was cut back by 5 bases and J by 6 bases. Germline V gene sequence: CDR1 MNHEY, CDR2 SMNVEV (reference sequence).

This clonotype was counted ten times or more. The chain joins TRBV9 to TRBJ2-3, with D unresolved. V was trimmed by 0 bases and J by 2 bases, leaving 7 bases between them. Germline CDR1 is SGDLS and CDR2 is YYNGEE. This CDR3 has 14 amino acids. The CDR3 region is CASSVVPNTDTQYF. The CDR3 region has the DNA TGTGCCAGCAGCGTAGTGCCGAACACAGATACGCAGTATTTT.

The sample holds many counts of this clonotype. This chain links TRBV15 with TRBJ2-1; weak D call: TRBD2 (6 bases). There are 17 residues in the CDR3. With 0 bases removed from V and 6 bases from J, the gap between germline ends came to 18 bases. CDR1 and CDR2 from the germline V gene are LNHNV and YYDKDF (reference sequence). This chain's CDR3 is CATSRDPPAGPANEQFF. CDR3 sequence (DNA): TGTGCCACCAGCAGAGATCCACCGGCGGGGCCTGCCAATGAGCAGTTCTTC.

The chain has TRBV20-1 and TRBJ1-6, with 8 bases lining up with TRBD1. The V gene end was trimmed by 5 bases and the J gene end by 10 bases; junction bases not matched to a gene: 7. Per germline, CDR1 DFQATT and CDR2 SNEGSKA (reference sequence). The CDR3 spans 13 residues. CDR3 in amino acids: CSAPGQGLSPLHF. DNA of the CDR3: TGCAGTGCTCCTGGACAGGGATTATCACCCCTCCACTTT.